This T cell receptor (beta chain) comes out of a study of CD8+ T cells in alopecia areata. Study as a whole: Treated patients were given oral tofacitinib, which was dosed at 5 to 10 mg twice daily.

The V end was cut by 4 bases, the J end by 0 bases, with 7 bases between. Germline values: CDR1 GTSNPN, CDR2 SVGIG (reference sequence). This CDR3 spans 12 amino acids. Extracted RNA was reverse transcribed into cDNA, the sequencing template. TCRdb's copy holds only in-frame clones and misses some; the assay was immunoSEQ multiplex PCR. The sample has around 100,000 clones, less than 50% seen once. Peripheral blood and lesional scalp punch biopsies came from alopecia areata patients. General study results and limits: Whereas mice showed it more clearly, TCR sharing across patients was murkier, possibly because of HLA.

The sample holds one count of this clone. Its antigen is not identified. This clonotype originated in a human donor with alopecia areata. The V gene is TRBV30, the J gene TRBJ2-7, with D possibly called TRBD1 or TRBD2 (5 bases each). Material for sequencing was CD4+ T cells sorted from blood. The CDR3 DNA follows: TGTGCCTGGACCGGGACCTCCTACGAGCAGTACTTC. It encodes CAWTGTSYEQYF.